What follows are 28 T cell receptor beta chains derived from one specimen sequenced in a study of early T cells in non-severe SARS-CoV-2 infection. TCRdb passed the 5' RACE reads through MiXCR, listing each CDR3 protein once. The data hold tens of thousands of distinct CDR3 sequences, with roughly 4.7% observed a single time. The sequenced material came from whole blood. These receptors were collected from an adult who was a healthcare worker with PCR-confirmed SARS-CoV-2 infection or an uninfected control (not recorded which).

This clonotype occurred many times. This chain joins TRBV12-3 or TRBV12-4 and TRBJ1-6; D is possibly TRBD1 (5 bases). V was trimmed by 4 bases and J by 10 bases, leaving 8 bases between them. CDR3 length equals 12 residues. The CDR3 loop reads CASSSRVSPLHF. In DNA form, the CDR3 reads TGTGCCAGCAGTTCCAGGGTATCACCCCTCCACTTT.

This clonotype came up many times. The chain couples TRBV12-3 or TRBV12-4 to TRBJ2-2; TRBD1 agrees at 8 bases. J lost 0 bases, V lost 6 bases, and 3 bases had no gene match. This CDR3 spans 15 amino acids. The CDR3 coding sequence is TGTGCCAGCAGCCCGGACAGGGCGAACACCGGGGAGCTGTTTTTT. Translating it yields CASSPDRANTGELFF.

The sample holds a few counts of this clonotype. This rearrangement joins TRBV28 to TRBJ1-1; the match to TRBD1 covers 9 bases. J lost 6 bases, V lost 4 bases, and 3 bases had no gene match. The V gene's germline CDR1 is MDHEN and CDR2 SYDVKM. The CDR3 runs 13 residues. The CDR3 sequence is CASSWTGDAEAFF. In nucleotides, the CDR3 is TGTGCCAGCAGTTGGACAGGGGATGCTGAAGCTTTCTTT.

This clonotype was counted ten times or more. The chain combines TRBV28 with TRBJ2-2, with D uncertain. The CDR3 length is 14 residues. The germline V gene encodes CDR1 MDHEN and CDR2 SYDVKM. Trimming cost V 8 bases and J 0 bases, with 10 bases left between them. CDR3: CASLTSSNTGELFF. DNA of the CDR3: TGTGCCAGCCTGACATCCTCGAACACCGGGGAGCTGTTTTTT.

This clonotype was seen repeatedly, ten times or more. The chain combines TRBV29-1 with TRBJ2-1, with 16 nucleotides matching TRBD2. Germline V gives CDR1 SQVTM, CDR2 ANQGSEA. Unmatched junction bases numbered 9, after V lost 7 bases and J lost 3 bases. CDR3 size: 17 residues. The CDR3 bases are TGCAGCGCCGCGGGACTAGCGGGGGGGCAAAGCTACAATGAGCAGTTCTTC. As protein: CSAAGLAGGQSYNEQFF.

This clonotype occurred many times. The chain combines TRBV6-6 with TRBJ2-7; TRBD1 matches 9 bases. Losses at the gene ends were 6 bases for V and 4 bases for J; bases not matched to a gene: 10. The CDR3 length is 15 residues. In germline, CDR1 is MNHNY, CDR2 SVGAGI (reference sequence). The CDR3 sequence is CASSPPQDRGYEQYF. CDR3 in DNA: TGTGCCAGCAGCCCCCCCCAGGACAGGGGATACGAGCAGTACTTC.

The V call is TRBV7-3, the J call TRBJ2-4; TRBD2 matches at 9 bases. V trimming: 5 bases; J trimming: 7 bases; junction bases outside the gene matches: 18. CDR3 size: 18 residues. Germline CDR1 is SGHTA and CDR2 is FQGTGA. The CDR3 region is CASSPSARGGLIGNIQYF. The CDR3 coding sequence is TGTGCCAGCAGCCCCAGCGCGCGGGGGGGCCTGATCGGTAACATTCAGTACTTC.

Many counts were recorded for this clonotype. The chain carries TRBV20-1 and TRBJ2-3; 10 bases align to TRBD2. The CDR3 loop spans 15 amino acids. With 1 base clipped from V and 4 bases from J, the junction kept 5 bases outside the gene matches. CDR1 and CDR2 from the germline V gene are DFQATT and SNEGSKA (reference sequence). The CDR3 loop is CSARAQRGGPDTQYF. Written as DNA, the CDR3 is TGCAGTGCTAGAGCCCAGCGGGGGGGCCCAGATACGCAGTATTTT.

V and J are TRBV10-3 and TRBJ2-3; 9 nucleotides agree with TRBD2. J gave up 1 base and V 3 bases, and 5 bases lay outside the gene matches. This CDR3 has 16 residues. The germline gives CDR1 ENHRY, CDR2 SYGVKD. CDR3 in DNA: TGTGCCATCAGTGAAGGTAGCGGGAGAGGCACAGATACGCAGTATTTT. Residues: CAISEGSGRGTDTQYF.

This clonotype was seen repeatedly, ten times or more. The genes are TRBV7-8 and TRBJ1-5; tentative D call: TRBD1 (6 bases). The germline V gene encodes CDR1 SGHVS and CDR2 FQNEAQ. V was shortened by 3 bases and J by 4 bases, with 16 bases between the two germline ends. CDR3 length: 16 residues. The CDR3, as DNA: TGTGCCAGCAGCTTCCAGAGACAGGTTGGGAATCAGCCCCAGCATTTT. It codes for CASSFQRQVGNQPQHF.

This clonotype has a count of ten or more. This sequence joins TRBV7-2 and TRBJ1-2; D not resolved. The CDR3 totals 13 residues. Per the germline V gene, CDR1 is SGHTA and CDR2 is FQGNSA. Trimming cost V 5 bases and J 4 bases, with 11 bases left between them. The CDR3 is CASSPIGVYGYTF. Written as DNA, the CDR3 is TGTGCCAGCAGCCCCATCGGGGTCTATGGCTACACCTTC.

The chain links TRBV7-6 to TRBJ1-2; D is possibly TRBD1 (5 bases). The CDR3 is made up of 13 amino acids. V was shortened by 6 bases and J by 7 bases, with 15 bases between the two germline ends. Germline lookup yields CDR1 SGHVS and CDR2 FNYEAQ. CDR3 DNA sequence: TGTGCCAGCAGTCGGCAGGGACGCGGTGGCTACACCTTC. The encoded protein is CASSRQGRGGYTF.

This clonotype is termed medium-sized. CDR3 sequence (DNA): TGTGCCAGCTCAAAACAGGGTCCCAATCAGCCCCAGCATTTT. Translating it yields CASSKQGPNQPQHF. The chain uses TRBV18 and TRBJ1-5, with a possible D match to TRBD1 (6 bases). The CDR3 loop spans 14 amino acids. Germline values: CDR1 KGHSH, CDR2 LQKENI. Trimming took off 5 bases at V and 3 bases at J, with 11 bases between the two ends. The full variable domain, rest sourced from reference TRBV18 and TRBJ1-5, is NAGVMQNPRHLVRRRGQEARLRCSPMKGHSHVYWYRQLPEEGLKFMVYLQKENIIDESGMPKERFSAEFPKEGPSILRIQQVVRGDSAAYFCASSKQGPNQPQHFGDGTRLSIL.

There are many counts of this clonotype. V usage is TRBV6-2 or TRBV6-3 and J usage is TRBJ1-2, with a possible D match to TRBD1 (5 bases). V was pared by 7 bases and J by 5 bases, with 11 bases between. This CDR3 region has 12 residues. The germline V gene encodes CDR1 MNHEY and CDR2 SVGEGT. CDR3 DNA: TGTGCCAGCACGACAGCAGTTTATGGCTACACCTTC. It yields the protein CASTTAVYGYTF.

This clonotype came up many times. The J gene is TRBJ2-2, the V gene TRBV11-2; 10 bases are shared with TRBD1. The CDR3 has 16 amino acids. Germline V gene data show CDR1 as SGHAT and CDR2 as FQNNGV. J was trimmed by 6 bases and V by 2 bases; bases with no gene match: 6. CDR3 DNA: TGTGCCAGCAGCTTATCCGACAGGGGGCTATCCGGGGAGCTGTTTTTT. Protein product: CASSLSDRGLSGELFF.

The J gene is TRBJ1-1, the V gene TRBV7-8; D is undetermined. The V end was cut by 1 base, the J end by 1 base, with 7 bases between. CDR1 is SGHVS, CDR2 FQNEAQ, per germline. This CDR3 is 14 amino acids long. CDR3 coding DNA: TGTGCCAGCAGCTTAGTGAGCGGGAACACTGAAGCTTTCTTT. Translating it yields CASSLVSGNTEAFF.

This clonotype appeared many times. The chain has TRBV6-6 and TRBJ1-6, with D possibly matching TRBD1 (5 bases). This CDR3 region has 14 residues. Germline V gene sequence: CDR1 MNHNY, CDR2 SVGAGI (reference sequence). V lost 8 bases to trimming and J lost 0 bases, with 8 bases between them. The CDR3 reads CASWGYSYNSPLHF. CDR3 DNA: TGTGCCAGCTGGGGGTACTCCTATAATTCACCCCTCCACTTT.

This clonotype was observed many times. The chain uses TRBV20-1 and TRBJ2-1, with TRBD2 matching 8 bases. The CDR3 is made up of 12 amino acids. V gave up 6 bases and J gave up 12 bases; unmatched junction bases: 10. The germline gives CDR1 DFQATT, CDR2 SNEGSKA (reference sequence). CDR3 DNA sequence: TGCAGTGCCAAGGTCGGGGGGGTGACGCAGTTCTTC. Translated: CSAKVGGVTQFF.

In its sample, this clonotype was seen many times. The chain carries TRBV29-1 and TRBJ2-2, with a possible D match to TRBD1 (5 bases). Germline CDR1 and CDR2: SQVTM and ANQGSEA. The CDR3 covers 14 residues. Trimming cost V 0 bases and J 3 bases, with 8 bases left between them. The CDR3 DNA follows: TGCAGCGTTGAAGAGACCAGGGACACCGGGGAGCTGTTTTTT. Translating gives CSVEETRDTGELFF.

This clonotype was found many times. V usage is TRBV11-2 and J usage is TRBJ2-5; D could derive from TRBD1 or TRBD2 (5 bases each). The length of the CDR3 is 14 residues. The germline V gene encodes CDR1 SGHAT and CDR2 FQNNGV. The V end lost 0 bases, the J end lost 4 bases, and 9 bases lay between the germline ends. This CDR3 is CASSLDTGAETQYF. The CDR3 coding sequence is TGTGCCAGCAGCTTAGATACCGGGGCAGAGACCCAGTACTTC.

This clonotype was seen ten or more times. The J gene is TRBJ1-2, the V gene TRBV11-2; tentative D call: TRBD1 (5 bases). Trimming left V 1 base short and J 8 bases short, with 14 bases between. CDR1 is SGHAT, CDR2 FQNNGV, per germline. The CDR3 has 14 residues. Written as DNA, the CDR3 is TGTGCCAGCAGCTTAGGTCGGCAGGGTGGCGGCTACACCTTC. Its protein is CASSLGRQGGGYTF.

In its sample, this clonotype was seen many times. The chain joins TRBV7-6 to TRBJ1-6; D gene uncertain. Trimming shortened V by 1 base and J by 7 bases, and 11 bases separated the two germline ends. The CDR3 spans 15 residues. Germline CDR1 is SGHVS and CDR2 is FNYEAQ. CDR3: CASSLGPPGNSPLHF. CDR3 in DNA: TGTGCCAGCAGCTTAGGGCCTCCGGGAAATTCACCCCTCCACTTT.

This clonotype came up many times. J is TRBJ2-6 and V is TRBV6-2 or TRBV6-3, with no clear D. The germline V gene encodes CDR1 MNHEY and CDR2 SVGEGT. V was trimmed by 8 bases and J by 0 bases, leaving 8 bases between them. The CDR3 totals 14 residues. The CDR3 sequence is CASSVDSGANVLTF. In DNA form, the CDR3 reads TGTGCCAGCTCTGTGGACTCTGGGGCCAACGTCCTGACTTTC.

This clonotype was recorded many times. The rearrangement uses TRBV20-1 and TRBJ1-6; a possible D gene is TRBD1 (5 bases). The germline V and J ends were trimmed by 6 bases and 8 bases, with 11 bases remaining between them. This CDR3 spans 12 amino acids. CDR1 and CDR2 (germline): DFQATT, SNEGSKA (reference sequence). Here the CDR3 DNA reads TGCAGTGCCAGGGAGGGCTATTCACCCCTCCACTTT. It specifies CSAREGYSPLHF.

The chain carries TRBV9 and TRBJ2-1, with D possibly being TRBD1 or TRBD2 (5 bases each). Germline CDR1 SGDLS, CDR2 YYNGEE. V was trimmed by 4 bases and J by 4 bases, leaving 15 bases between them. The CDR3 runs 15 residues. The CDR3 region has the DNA TGTGCCAGCAGCTCCCGGGACGCACCTTACAATGAGCAGTTCTTC. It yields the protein CASSSRDAPYNEQFF.

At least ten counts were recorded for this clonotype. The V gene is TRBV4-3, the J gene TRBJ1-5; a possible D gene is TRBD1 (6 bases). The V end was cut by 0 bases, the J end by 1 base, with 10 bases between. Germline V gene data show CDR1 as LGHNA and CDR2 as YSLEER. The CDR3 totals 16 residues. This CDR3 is CASSQDRGASNQPQHF. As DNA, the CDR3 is TGCGCCAGCAGCCAAGATAGGGGGGCGAGCAATCAGCCCCAGCATTTT.

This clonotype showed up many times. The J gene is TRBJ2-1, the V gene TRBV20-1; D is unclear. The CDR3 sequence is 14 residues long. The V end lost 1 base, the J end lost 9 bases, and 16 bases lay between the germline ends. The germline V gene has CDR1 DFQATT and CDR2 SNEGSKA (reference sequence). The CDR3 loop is CSARADPHGPEQFF. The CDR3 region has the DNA TGCAGTGCTAGAGCGGACCCCCACGGACCTGAGCAGTTCTTC.

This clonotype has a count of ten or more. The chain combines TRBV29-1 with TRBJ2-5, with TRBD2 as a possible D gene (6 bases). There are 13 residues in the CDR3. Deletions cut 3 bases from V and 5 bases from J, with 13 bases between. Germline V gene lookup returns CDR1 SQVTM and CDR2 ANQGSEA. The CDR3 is CSVDESGAETQYF. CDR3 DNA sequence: TGCAGCGTTGATGAGTCGGGAGCCGAGACCCAGTACTTC.